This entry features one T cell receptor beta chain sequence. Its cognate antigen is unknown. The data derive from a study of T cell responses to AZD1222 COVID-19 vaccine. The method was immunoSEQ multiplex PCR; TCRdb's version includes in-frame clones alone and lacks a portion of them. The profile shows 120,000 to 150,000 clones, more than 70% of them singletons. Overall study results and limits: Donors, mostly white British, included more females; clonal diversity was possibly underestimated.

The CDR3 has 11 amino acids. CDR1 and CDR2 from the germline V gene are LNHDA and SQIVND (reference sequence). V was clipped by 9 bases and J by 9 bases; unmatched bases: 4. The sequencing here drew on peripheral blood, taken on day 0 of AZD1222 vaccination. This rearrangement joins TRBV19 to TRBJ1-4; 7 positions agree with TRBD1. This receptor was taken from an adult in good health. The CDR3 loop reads CASRDRKKLFF. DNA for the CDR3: TGTGCCAGCCGGGACAGAAAAAAACTGTTTTTT.